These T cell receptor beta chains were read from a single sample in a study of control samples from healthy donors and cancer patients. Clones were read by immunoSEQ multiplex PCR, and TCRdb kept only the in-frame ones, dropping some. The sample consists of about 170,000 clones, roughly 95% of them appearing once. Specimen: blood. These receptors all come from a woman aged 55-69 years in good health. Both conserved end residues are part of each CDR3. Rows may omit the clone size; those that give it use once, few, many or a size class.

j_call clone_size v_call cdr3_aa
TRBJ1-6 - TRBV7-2 CASSPGYSYNSPLHF
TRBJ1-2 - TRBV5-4 CASSLDRGARYGYTF
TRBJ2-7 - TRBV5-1 CASSLAGGMTDEQYF
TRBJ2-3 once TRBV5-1 CASSLVGTNTDTQYF
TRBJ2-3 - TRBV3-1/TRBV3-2 CASRTSGGAGDTQYF
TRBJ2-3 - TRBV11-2 CASSIPSTDTQYF
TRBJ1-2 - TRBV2 CASTEGTGGYTF
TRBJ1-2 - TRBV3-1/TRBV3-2 CASSRLPTGLDYGYTF
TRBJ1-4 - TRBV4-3 CASSLDRGLRTNEKLFF
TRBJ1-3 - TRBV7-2 CASSLVGDSGNTIYF
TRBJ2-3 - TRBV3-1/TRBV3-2 CASSQPGDTSPDTQYF
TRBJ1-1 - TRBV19 CASSNRVNTEAFF
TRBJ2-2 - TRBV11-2 CASSLWGENTGELFF
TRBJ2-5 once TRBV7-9 CASSLVRGRNQETQYF
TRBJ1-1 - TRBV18 CASSPVGMNTEAFF
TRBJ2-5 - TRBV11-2 CASSLGQGARETQYF
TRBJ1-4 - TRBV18 CASSPPGLVRANEKLFF
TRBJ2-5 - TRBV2 CASNYQETQYF
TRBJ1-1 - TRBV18 CASSPRVENTEAFF
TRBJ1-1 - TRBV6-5 CASSYEGMNTEAFF
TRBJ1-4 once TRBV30 CAWAPGRGTLNEKLFF
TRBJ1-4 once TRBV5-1 CASSFAGGSTNEKLFF
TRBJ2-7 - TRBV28 CASSPNRGYEQYF
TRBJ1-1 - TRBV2 CASSGLRNTEAFF
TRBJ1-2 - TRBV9 CASSVGGAGYGYTF
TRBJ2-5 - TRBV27 CASSPRGLGETQYF
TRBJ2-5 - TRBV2 CASSIGGKETQYF
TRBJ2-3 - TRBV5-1 CASSFRDRNTDTQYF
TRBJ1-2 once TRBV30 CAWSVVRKGYTF
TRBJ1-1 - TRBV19 CASMTGDMNTEAFF
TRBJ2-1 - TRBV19 CASRSGLLYNEQFF
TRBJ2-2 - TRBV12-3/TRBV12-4 CASSLYEGGELFF
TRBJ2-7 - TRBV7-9 CASNARGVQYEQYF
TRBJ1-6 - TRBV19 CASSLTATGLTNSPLHF
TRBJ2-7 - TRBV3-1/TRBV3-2 CASSRGPGAYEQYF
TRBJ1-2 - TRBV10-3 CALRGGNYGYTF
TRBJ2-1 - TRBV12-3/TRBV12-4 CASSLRGPNEQFF
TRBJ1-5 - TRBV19 CASSTTGGGNQPQHF
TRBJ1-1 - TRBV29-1 CSGRTTGGEAFF
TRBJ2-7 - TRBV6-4 CASSEGQGAYEQYF
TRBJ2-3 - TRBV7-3 CASSHTLGTDTQYF
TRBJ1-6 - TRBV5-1 CASSLGSGTANSPLHF
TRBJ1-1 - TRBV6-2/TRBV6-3 CASSYFFGGAKNTEAFF
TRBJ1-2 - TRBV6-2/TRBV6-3 CASSPSGYGYTF
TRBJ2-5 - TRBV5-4 CASSPGGRETQYF
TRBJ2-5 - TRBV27 CASSLWPGETQYF
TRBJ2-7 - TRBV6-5 CASSSTSGGTYEQYF
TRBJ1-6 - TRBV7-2 CASSLGQLINSPLHF
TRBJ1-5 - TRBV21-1 CASSLRERVSDQPQHF
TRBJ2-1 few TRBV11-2 CASSFSYNEQFF
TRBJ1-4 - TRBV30 CAWSPGQGGEKLFF
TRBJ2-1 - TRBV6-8 CASSDQGLAGDEQFF
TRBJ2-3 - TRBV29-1 CSVDWGRITDTQYF
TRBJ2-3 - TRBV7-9 CASSFLGQAVTDTQYF
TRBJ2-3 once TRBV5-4 CASSLAGQGTDTQYF